The rows below give T cell receptor beta chains drawn from one sample of a study of T cells after yellow fever vaccination. TCRdb processed the 5' RACE reads anew with MiXCR; each CDR3 protein has one entry. The repertoire holds 300,000 to 350,000 distinct CDR3 sequences, with 3.5% to 4.5% as singletons. This specimen was PBMCs, taken 5 days after the yellow fever booster vaccination. These receptors were collected from a man aged 18 to 35 who received the YFV17D yellow fever vaccine. The CDR3 runs from the conserved cysteine through the conserved F or W. Fields, in order: V gene, J gene, CDR3 protein.

>TRBV10-2|TRBJ2-7
CASSENPGEQYF
>TRBV24-1|TRBJ2-5
CATSDLAGTPYF
>TRBV7-9|TRBJ1-3
CASSDYTLVSGNTIYF
>TRBV7-2|TRBJ2-2
CASRPALAGTGELFF
>TRBV9|TRBJ2-5
CASSALAGEETQYF
>TRBV6-5|TRBJ1-1
CASSYLGNTEAFF
>TRBV5-4|TRBJ1-2
CASSLDQGGGYTF
>TRBV5-1|TRBJ1-1
CASSRLGGANTEAFF
>TRBV20-1|TRBJ1-1
CSARRQLNTEAFF
>TRBV12-5|TRBJ1-2
CASGLVISIEFNYGYTF
>TRBV10-3|TRBJ1-5
CAISEFITTGPNQPQHF
>TRBV7-3|TRBJ2-1
CASSLTGNEQFF
>TRBV6-5|TRBJ1-1
CASSYEEGAITEAFF
>TRBV7-8|TRBJ2-7
CASSLEGFYEQYF
>TRBV29-1|TRBJ2-5
CSALPSGGETQYF
>TRBV5-4|TRBJ2-5
CASSPTSGGAETQYF
>TRBV24-1|TRBJ2-1
CATSDLQGSWNEQFF
>TRBV7-7|TRBJ1-3
CASSPAPGSSGNTIYF
>TRBV19|TRBJ1-2
CASSMQSGDGYTF
>TRBV7-9|TRBJ2-5
CASSLARGAVKETQYF
>TRBV18|TRBJ2-1
CASSPQQGWDEQFF
>TRBV5-1|TRBJ2-3
CASSPVIAGGTDTQYF
>TRBV29-1|TRBJ2-7
CSVQGPLVSNEQYF
>TRBV7-2|TRBJ2-5
CASSSGVPYETQYF
>TRBV5-1|TRBJ2-6
CASSFQGAGANVLTF
>TRBV7-2|TRBJ2-5
CASSPPPEFQETQYF
>TRBV7-8|TRBJ2-3
CASSPLSGGGLSTDTQYF
>TRBV15|TRBJ2-1
CATSIRDSSEQFF
>TRBV20-1|TRBJ2-3
CSARVRRTDTQYF
>TRBV11-2|TRBJ2-3
CASSLTGSSTDTQYF
>TRBV5-4|TRBJ1-2
CASSLGGTADNYGYTF
>TRBV5-1|TRBJ2-1
CASSSSAGANEQFF
>TRBV6-5|TRBJ2-7
CATSRADGEQYF
>TRBV12-3/TRBV12-4|TRBJ1-2
CASGDGGSGYTF
>TRBV5-1|TRBJ2-3
CASSLKEADTQYF
>TRBV19|TRBJ2-7
CASSIGFPNYEQYF
>TRBV7-8|TRBJ1-4
CASSLTGNSEKLFF
>TRBV3-1|TRBJ2-7
CASTPGPESDF